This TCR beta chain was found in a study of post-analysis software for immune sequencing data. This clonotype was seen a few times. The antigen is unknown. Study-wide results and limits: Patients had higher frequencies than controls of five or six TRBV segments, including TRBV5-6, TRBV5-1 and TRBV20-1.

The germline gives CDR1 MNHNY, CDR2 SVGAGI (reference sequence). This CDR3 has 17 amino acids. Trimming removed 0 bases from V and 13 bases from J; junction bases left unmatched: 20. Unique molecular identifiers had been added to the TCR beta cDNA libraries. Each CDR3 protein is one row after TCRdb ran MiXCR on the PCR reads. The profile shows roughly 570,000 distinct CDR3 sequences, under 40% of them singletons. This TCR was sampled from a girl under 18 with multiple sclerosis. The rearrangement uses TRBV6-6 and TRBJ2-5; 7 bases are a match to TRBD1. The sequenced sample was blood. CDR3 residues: CASSYSDPGQLRGQLYF. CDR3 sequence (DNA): TGTGCCAGCAGTTACTCCGATCCGGGACAATTACGGGGACAGTTGTACTTC.